The sequence of this T cell receptor (beta chain) was determined in a study of shared clonotypes between healthy human individuals. A CD45RA+ naive subset and a CD45RA-negative memory subset were split from CD4+ cells. Turning to this clone: What it binds is not known.

Germline V gene sequence: CDR1 KGHSH, CDR2 LQKENI. The CDR3 length is 17 residues. V lost 3 bases to trimming and J lost 6 bases, with 20 bases between them. TCRdb keeps only in-frame clones here, not all; method: immunoSEQ multiplex PCR. The sample carries about 1,500,000 clones, roughly 95% recorded once. The study's findings and limits: The sampled material consisted only of blood, and tissue repertoires are likely to differ. Larger estimated richness was generally recorded for naive subsets relative to memory subsets.

This rearrangement joins TRBV18 to TRBJ2-2; possibly TRBD2 for D (6 bases). This sequence originates from a man younger than 40 in good health. Sequences were obtained from naive CD4+ T cells sorted from blood. Regarding subset: CD45RA+ positively selected. CDR3 sequence reads: CASSPQGGIGSAGELFF. The DNA for the CDR3 is TGTGCCAGCTCACCCCAGGGCGGGATAGGATCGGCCGGGGAGCTGTTTTTT.